These 26 T cell receptor beta chains share one sample of origin, sequenced in a study. One entry per CDR3 protein results from TCRdb running MiXCR on the RT-PCR reads. The table records about 700,000 distinct CDR3 sequences, 13% to 15% of them present only once. The sample comprised memory CD4+ T cells from blood. Receptors were obtained from a female donor in good health, serving as a healthy control.

This clonotype was recorded a few times. The chain joins TRBV3-1 to TRBJ2-5; D is perhaps TRBD2 (6 bases). Germline values: CDR1 LGHDT, CDR2 YNNKEL (reference sequence). This CDR3 is 19 amino acids long. V gave up 4 bases and J gave up 5 bases, with 29 bases separating them. CDR3 sequence (DNA): TGTGCCAGCAGCCTTTCGGGGCTAGCGAGGAGGTTTGAGAAGGAGACCCAGTACTTC. Protein product: CASSLSGLARRFEKETQYF.

The CDR3 is CASSQVERDAFF. The CDR3 bases are TGCGCCAGCAGCCAAGTTGAAAGGGATGCTTTCTTT. J is TRBJ1-1 and V is TRBV4-3; D not resolved. V lost 1 base, J lost 11 bases, and 11 bases lay in between. The germline V gene encodes CDR1 LGHNA and CDR2 YSLEER. This CDR3 has 12 residues.

The rearrangement uses TRBV5-1 and TRBJ1-3; D ambiguous. This CDR3 is 16 amino acids long. CDR1 is SGHRS, CDR2 YFSETQ, per germline. V lost 0 bases and J 0 bases, leaving 10 bases between the germline ends. The CDR3 bases are TGCGCCAGCAGCTTGGGGGCCTTCTCCTCTGGAAACACCATATATTTT. Encoded protein: CASSLGAFSSGNTIYF.

A few counts support this clonotype. The chain combines TRBV12-3 or TRBV12-4 with TRBJ2-1; 9 bases are a match to TRBD2. Trimming removed 3 bases from V and 6 bases from J; junction bases left unmatched: 6. This CDR3 is built from 15 residues. CDR3 amino acids: CASSFRRGGRNEQFF. CDR3 nucleotides: TGTGCCAGCAGTTTTCGGCGGGGGGGCCGCAATGAGCAGTTCTTC.

V and J are TRBV4-1 and TRBJ2-7, with 9 bases identical to TRBD1. CDR1 is MGHRA, CDR2 YSYEKL, per germline. The CDR3 spans 12 residues. DNA for the CDR3: TGCGCAGCAGGGACAGGGCTCGACGAGCAGTACTTC. Its protein product is CAAGTGLDEQYF.

This clonotype was seen a handful of times. The chain couples TRBV6-5 to TRBJ1-1; tentatively, D is TRBD1 (5 bases). CDR3 length: 13 amino acids. Trimming took 4 bases from V and 2 from J, leaving 8 bases between them. Germline CDR1 and CDR2: MNHEY and SVGAGI. The CDR3 sequence: CASSWTTNTEAFF. CDR3 nucleotides: TGTGCCAGCAGTTGGACAACAAACACTGAAGCTTTCTTT.

This clonotype occurred many times. The genes are TRBV5-4 and TRBJ2-7; 7 bases match TRBD1. The CDR3 covers 14 residues. Germline-derived CDR1 and CDR2 are SGHNT and YYREEE (reference sequence). The V segment lost 4 bases and the J segment 2 bases; nucleotides outside the gene matches: 6. The CDR3 DNA follows: TGTGCCAGCAGCCCGGACAGGAGAGCCTACGAGCAGTACTTC. Translating gives CASSPDRRAYEQYF.

At least ten counts were recorded for this clonotype. This rearrangement joins TRBV4-3 to TRBJ2-1; TRBD1 or TRBD2 may be the D gene (5 bases each). The CDR3 contains 16 residues. Between the trimmed V and J ends, which lost 2 bases and 10 bases, there was a span of 21 bases. Germline loops: CDR1 LGHNA, CDR2 YSLEER. The CDR3 region has the DNA TGCGCCAGCAGCCAATCCTACGGGGACCCCTGGAGGGAGCAGTTCTTC. Encoded protein: CASSQSYGDPWREQFF.

The chain employs TRBV20-1 and TRBJ2-1, with a weak D call TRBD2 (5 bases). Germline lookup yields CDR1 DFQATT and CDR2 SNEGSKA (reference sequence). The CDR3 is made up of 13 amino acids. The CDR3 coding sequence is TGCAGCGCGCCGCGAGGGCTGCGGAATGAGCAGTTCTTC. The encoded protein is CSAPRGLRNEQFF.

This clonotype was seen a handful of times. The J gene is TRBJ2-1, the V gene TRBV12-3 or TRBV12-4; 7 nucleotides line up with TRBD1. The ends lost 8 bases at V and 2 bases at J; junction bases unmatched: 9. The CDR3 loop spans 15 amino acids. CDR3 sequence reads: CASCRQGRTYNEQFF. CDR3 bases: TGTGCCAGCTGCAGACAGGGCAGGACCTACAATGAGCAGTTCTTC.

The DNA of the CDR3 is TGTGCCACCTCTGGGGGGGCAAGCAATCAGCCCCAGCATTTT. This codes for CATSGGASNQPQHF. The genes are TRBV24-1 and TRBJ1-5, with D tentatively TRBD1 (6 bases). In germline, CDR1 is KGHDR, CDR2 SFDVKD. The CDR3 runs 14 residues. The V end lost 9 bases, the J end lost 1 base, and 12 bases lay between the germline ends.

The rearrangement links TRBV5-1 to TRBJ2-1; D is unclear. V lost 0 bases and J 0 bases, leaving 10 bases between the germline ends. Germline CDR1 is SGHRS and CDR2 is YFSETQ. The CDR3 covers 16 residues. CDR3 nucleotide sequence: TGCGCCAGCAGCTTGGGTACACTGACCTCCTACAATGAGCAGTTCTTC. It is translated as CASSLGTLTSYNEQFF.

This clonotype has at least ten counts. The chain combines TRBV4-3 with TRBJ2-3, with 9 positions matching TRBD2. From germline, CDR1 is LGHNA and CDR2 YSLEER. Unmatched junction bases numbered 9, after V lost 2 bases and J lost 3 bases. The CDR3 has 17 residues. CDR3 protein: CASSQLSHSGGTDTQYF. The DNA for the CDR3 is TGCGCCAGCAGCCAACTATCCCACAGCGGGGGGACAGATACGCAGTATTTT.

This clonotype was seen more than once but under ten times. The chain couples TRBV5-1 to TRBJ2-5, with D unresolved. This CDR3 region has 16 residues. Germline CDR1 and CDR2: SGHRS and YFSETQ. V gave up 0 bases and J gave up 3 bases, with 15 bases separating them. CDR3 loop: CASSLEVTGEKETQYF. DNA of the CDR3: TGCGCCAGCAGCTTGGAGGTGACTGGAGAAAAAGAGACCCAGTACTTC.

V is TRBV12-2 and J is TRBJ2-7; TRBD1, the table's D call, was not compared with the DNA. TRBV12-2 is a pseudogene segment. The CDR3 is 14 amino acids. The CDR3 region is CASRSRWGPEEQYF. DNA of the CDR3: TGTGCAAGTCGCTCTCGCTGGGGGCCGGAAGAGCAGTACTTC.

This chain connects TRBV7-8 to TRBJ2-1; 15 nucleotides match TRBD2. This CDR3 spans 19 amino acids. The germline V gene encodes CDR1 SGHVS and CDR2 FQNEAQ. Germline trimming cut 3 bases from V and 1 base from J; bases unmatched to any gene: 7. CDR3 coding DNA: TGTGCCAGCAGCTTGAGGACTAGCGGGAGGGGCCGATCCTACAATGAGCAGTTCTTC. Encoded protein: CASSLRTSGRGRSYNEQFF.

The gene calls are TRBV12-3 or TRBV12-4 and TRBJ1-5, with D tentatively TRBD1 (5 bases). Trimming stripped 6 bases from V and 7 bases from J, with 16 bases between. The CDR3 covers 14 residues. In DNA, the CDR3 is TGTGCCAGCAGCCGAGGTCAGGGAGGCCAGCCCCAGCATTTT. Amino acids: CASSRGQGGQPQHF.

The V call is TRBV20-1, the J call TRBJ2-5; D is possibly TRBD2 (6 bases). Germline assignment: CDR1 DFQATT and CDR2 SNEGSKA (reference sequence). The CDR3 covers 13 residues. With 5 bases removed from V and 5 bases from J, the gap between germline ends came to 15 bases. CDR3 DNA: TGCAGTGCTCTGCGGGGTTTCGGGGAGACCCAGTACTTC. Translation: CSALRGFGETQYF.

This clonotype was counted between two and nine times. The chain couples TRBV9 to TRBJ2-1; D is unclear. Trimming cost V 3 bases and J 5 bases, with 12 bases left between them. CDR3 size: 14 residues. Germline CDR1 and CDR2: SGDLS and YYNGEE. The CDR3 loop is CASSASAGHNEQFF. The CDR3 bases are TGTGCCAGCAGCGCCTCCGCCGGGCACAATGAGCAGTTCTTC.

A few counts support this clonotype. The gene calls are TRBV6-2 or TRBV6-3 and TRBJ2-1, with D perhaps matching TRBD1 (5 bases). Germline V gene data show CDR1 as MNHEY and CDR2 as SVGEGT. V shed 2 bases and J shed 2 bases, with 13 bases lying between them. The CDR3 is made up of 16 amino acids. CDR3 residues: CASSYTLGRAYNEQFF. For the CDR3, the DNA is TGTGCCAGCAGTTACACTTTGGGCAGGGCCTACAATGAGCAGTTCTTC.

The chain joins TRBV6-6 to TRBJ2-1; D may be TRBD1 or TRBD2 (5 bases each). The CDR3 runs to 16 residues. V was shortened by 2 bases and J by 7 bases, with 18 bases between the two germline ends. CDR1 MNHNY and CDR2 SVGAGI come from the germline V gene (reference sequence). The CDR3 DNA reads TGTGCCAGCAGTTACGTAGGGGCAGCGGTTTTTAATGAGCAGTTCTTC. Translating gives CASSYVGAAVFNEQFF.

The chain couples TRBV4-3 to TRBJ2-1; D possibly corresponds to TRBD2 (6 bases). The V end was cut by 2 bases, the J end by 5 bases, with 16 bases between. CDR1 and CDR2 (germline): LGHNA, YSLEER. CDR3 length equals 16 residues. CDR3 in amino acids: CASSQSWRGAHNEQFF. The CDR3 coding sequence is TGCGCCAGCAGCCAATCCTGGAGGGGCGCGCACAATGAGCAGTTCTTC.

V gene TRBV5-1 combines with J gene TRBJ2-2; TRBD2 agrees at 7 bases. V gave up 6 bases and J gave up 3 bases; unmatched junction bases: 8. The CDR3 spans 15 residues. Per the germline V gene, CDR1 is SGHRS and CDR2 is YFSETQ. The CDR3 region has the DNA TGCGCCAGCAATCTGGGGAGGGCCGACACCGGGGAGCTGTTTTTT. It encodes CASNLGRADTGELFF.

This clonotype was seen only a few times. The CDR3 spells CSAMANGKYEQYF. In DNA form, the CDR3 reads TGCAGTGCTATGGCAAACGGGAAGTACGAGCAGTACTTC. The chain links TRBV20-1 to TRBJ2-7; the D gene is possibly TRBD2 (5 bases). From germline, CDR1 is DFQATT and CDR2 SNEGSKA (reference sequence). The CDR3 contains 13 residues. V gave up 4 bases and J gave up 4 bases, with 14 bases separating them.

The chain uses TRBV27 and TRBJ1-5; D not resolved. The CDR3 is 14 residues long. V was trimmed by 5 bases and J by 2 bases, leaving 10 bases between them. The germline V gene encodes CDR1 MNHEY and CDR2 SMNVEV (reference sequence). DNA of the CDR3: TGTGCCAGCAGTATACGAATCGGCAATCAGCCCCAGCATTTT. It is translated as CASSIRIGNQPQHF.

This clonotype has ten or more counts. V gene TRBV10-3 combines with J gene TRBJ1-5, with D maybe TRBD1 (5 bases). V was trimmed by 3 bases and J by 7 bases, leaving 7 bases between them. This CDR3 is 12 amino acids long. The germline V gene encodes CDR1 ENHRY and CDR2 SYGVKD. The CDR3 DNA sequence: TGTGCCATCAGTGATTGGGGCCAGCCCCAGCATTTT. Encoded protein: CAISDWGQPQHF.